Given below is one TCR beta chain in context. Antigen specificity is unknown. TCRdb re-derived calls from the 5' RACE reads in MiXCR, one entry per CDR3 protein. There are about 560,000 distinct CDR3 sequences in the sample; less than 25% occur only once, and around 8.4% lies in the top ten. These data come from a study of T-cell memory formation after mild COVID-19. Study-level findings and limits: Chiefly within CM and EM were the contracting CD4+ clones; CD8+ ones were within EMRA.

The CDR3 runs to 13 residues. The germline gives CDR1 LNHDA, CDR2 SQIVND (reference sequence). V shed 7 bases and J shed 0 bases, with 9 bases lying between them. The sample was PBMCs or a T cell subset sorted from them (not recorded which). The V gene is TRBV19, the J gene TRBJ1-1; no clear D. The receptor was derived from an adult woman who had mild COVID-19 (a few samples of this study predate the infection). Cell type and time point are not known. Written as DNA, the CDR3 is TGTGCCAGTAAGAGGACTATGAACACTGAAGCTTTCTTT. It codes for CASKRTMNTEAFF.